Each of the 9 T cell receptor beta chains below was sequenced from the same sample in a study of OX40 agonist ivuxolimab in advanced cancers. Assay: immunoSEQ multiplex PCR; the TCRdb copy retains only in-frame clones and omits some. The table includes under 70,000 clones, 80% to 90% detected once. The sample consisted of CD4+ or CD8+ T cells sorted from blood, taken in a trial of the OX40 agonist ivuxolimab. These receptors all come from an adult with an advanced solid tumor such as melanoma, head and neck, liver or kidney cancer.

CDR3 amino acids: CASSSYQGTSYNEQFF. DNA for the CDR3: TGTGCCAGCAGTTCGTATCAAGGGACCTCCTACAATGAGCAGTTCTTC. V gene TRBV27 combines with J gene TRBJ2-1, with D tentatively TRBD1 or TRBD2 (5 bases each). The CDR3 contains 16 residues. CDR1 is MNHEY, CDR2 SMNVEV, per germline (reference sequence). Between the trimmed V and J ends, which lost 4 bases and 0 bases, there was a span of 13 bases.

In its sample, this clone was seen once. This chain uses TRBV10-3 with TRBJ1-1; D may be TRBD1 (5 bases). Trimming shortened V by 6 bases and J by 2 bases, and 13 bases separated the two germline ends. The CDR3 is 14 residues long. Germline CDR1 reads ENHRY; CDR2 reads SYGVKD. This CDR3 reads CAIRGSGGNTEAFF. In nucleotides, the CDR3 is TGTGCCATCAGGGGATCGGGGGGAAACACTGAAGCTTTCTTT.

V usage is TRBV7-2 and J usage is TRBJ1-1; D is unclear. This CDR3 is 14 amino acids long. CDR1 and CDR2 (germline): SGHTA, FQGNSA. Trimming stripped 5 bases from V and 1 base from J, with 11 bases between. The CDR3 is CASSPLISNTEAFF. The CDR3 coding sequence is TGTGCCAGCAGCCCCTTAATCTCGAACACTGAAGCTTTCTTT.

This sequence joins TRBV7-3 and TRBJ2-2; D call uncertain. The V gene's germline CDR1 is SGHTA and CDR2 FQGTGA. The ends were cut back, 5 bases at V and 5 bases at J, with 9 bases in the middle. CDR3 length equals 13 residues. In nucleotides, the CDR3 is TGTGCCAGCAGCGTCATCAATACCGGGGAGCTGTTTTTT. Its translation is CASSVINTGELFF.

V is TRBV5-8 and J is TRBJ2-2; D may correspond to TRBD1 or TRBD2 (5 bases each). The germline CDR1 and CDR2 sequences are SGHTS and YDEGEE. The length of the CDR3 is 14 residues. V was shortened by 5 bases and J by 7 bases, with 15 bases between the two germline ends. The CDR3 here is CASRTRDRVGELFF. DNA for the CDR3: TGTGCCAGCAGGACTCGGGACCGCGTCGGGGAGCTGTTTTTT. Using reference TRBV5-8 and TRBJ2-2 for the parts outside the CDR3, the full variable domain is EAGVTQSPTHLIKTRGQQATLRCSPISGHTSVYWYQQALGLGLQFLLWYDEGEERNRGNFPPRFSGRQFPNYSSELNVNALELEDSALYLCASRTRDRVGELFFGEGSRLTVL.

The chain has TRBV2 and TRBJ2-7; possibly TRBD1 for D (6 bases). Between the trimmed V and J ends, which lost 6 bases and 1 base, there was a span of 10 bases. CDR1 is SNHLY, CDR2 FYNNEI, per germline. CDR3 length equals 13 residues. Here the CDR3 reads CASSYRESYEQYF. The CDR3 region has the DNA TGTGCCAGCAGCTACAGGGAATCCTACGAGCAGTACTTC.

The chain employs TRBV6-5 and TRBJ2-7, with D maybe TRBD1 (7 bases). V was shortened by 5 bases and J by 6 bases, with 14 bases between the two germline ends. The germline V gene encodes CDR1 MNHEY and CDR2 SVGAGI. This CDR3 has 13 amino acids. The CDR3 is CASSPQGGIEQYF. The CDR3, as DNA: TGTGCCAGCAGTCCCCAGGGGGGAATCGAGCAGTACTTC.

The V and J genes are TRBV6-6 and TRBJ1-5, with D possibly matching TRBD1 (6 bases). This CDR3 is built from 14 residues. V lost 6 bases and J lost 2, with 11 bases in between. Per the germline V gene, CDR1 is MNHNY and CDR2 is SVGAGI (reference sequence). The chain's CDR3 is CASSRQEGNQPQHF. The CDR3 coding sequence is TGTGCCAGCAGCCGACAGGAGGGCAATCAGCCCCAGCATTTT.

This chain uses TRBV19 with TRBJ1-2; D not certain. V was cut by 5 bases and J by 4 bases, with 2 bases left in between. In germline, CDR1 is LNHDA, CDR2 SQIVND (reference sequence). This CDR3 spans 10 amino acids. CDR3 nucleotides: TGTGCCAGTAGTCGCTATGGCTACACCTTC. It codes for CASSRYGYTF.